This TCR beta chain originates from a study of cytomegalovirus exposure and HLA in healthy donors. This clone came up once. What it binds is not known. PCR employed 60 Vbeta and 13 Jbeta primers. Using immunoSEQ multiplex PCR, the repertoire was profiled, and TCRdb retains in-frame clones only, with some absent. Here the sample spans 40,000 to 55,000 clones, approximately 78% being singletons. Overall study findings and caveats: When a later analysis compared HLA-associated TCR beta chains with equally common others, the HLA-associated chains turned out to be more clonally expanded and to have lower generation probabilities. Analysis was carried out at a later point, and it linked a missense DCLRE1C variant to TCR beta V- and J-gene trimming.

Germline CDR1 is SGDLS and CDR2 is YYNGEE. The CDR3 has 14 residues. V lost 3 bases to trimming and J lost 8 bases; unmatched junction nucleotides: 6. The sample taken for sequencing was PBMCs. The source of this sequence is a woman aged 25 to 39 in good health and CMV-seronegative. This chain connects TRBV9 to TRBJ1-2; 11 bases align to TRBD1. CDR3 in amino acids: CASSAGQGAMGYTF. The CDR3 DNA reads TGTGCCAGCAGCGCCGGACAGGGGGCGATGGGCTACACCTTC.